The clone carrying this T cell receptor beta chain was seen a single time. Recently defined diagnostic criteria classed the Susac syndrome patients as definite or probable. Negative isolation was used for CD8+ and CD4+ T cells, and FACS enrichment was applied to TEMRA cells. CDR1 and CDR2 from the germline V gene are DFQATT and SNEGSKA (reference sequence). This CDR3 has 15 amino acids. The V and J ends lost 3 bases and 1 base respectively, with 15 bases between them. The record originates from a study of CD8 T cells in Susac syndrome. Random hexamers were used to reverse transcribe roughly 0.45 to 1 ug of RNA. Amplification of TCR beta CDR3 by immunoSEQ multiplex PCR spanned 54 Vbeta and 13 Jbeta. TCRdb passed the immunoSEQ multiplex PCR reads through MiXCR, listing each CDR3 protein once. The repertoire holds about 150,000 distinct CDR3 sequences, nearly 97% seen once, with about 0.08% in the top ten.

The chain couples TRBV20-1 to TRBJ1-1; no clear D gene. The origin of this receptor is a human donor with Susac syndrome. The specimen was CD4+ T cells from PBMCs. DNA of the CDR3: TGCAGTGCTAGTAAAAGATCAGGCCCGAACACTGAAGCTTTCTTT. Its protein is CSASKRSGPNTEAFF.